Sequencing of this TCR beta chain was carried out in a study of OX40 agonist ivuxolimab in advanced cancers. Looking at the study overall: Cancers in dose escalation were hepatocellular, melanoma, renal cell and head and neck. Study results and limitations: CD4+ and CD8+ blood T cells expanded clonally by week 6 at 0.1 to 3.0 mg/kg.

The CDR3 is made up of 13 amino acids. V lost 1 base, J lost 2 bases, and 5 bases lay in between. Germline CDR1 is MNHEY and CDR2 is SVGAGI. Sequencing was performed with immunoSEQ multiplex PCR; in TCRdb, only in-frame clones are kept and a portion is missing. The sample records approximately 28,000 clones, roughly 89% being singletons. About this clone: Antigen specificity is unknown.

The source of this sequence is an adult with an advanced solid tumor such as melanoma, head and neck, liver or kidney cancer. The rearrangement joins TRBV6-5 to TRBJ1-1; the D is unclear. This specimen was CD4+ or CD8+ T cells sorted from blood, taken in a trial of the OX40 agonist ivuxolimab. CDR3 sequence (DNA): TGTGCCAGCAGTTACTTGGGAAACACTGAAGCTTTCTTT. Amino acids: CASSYLGNTEAFF.